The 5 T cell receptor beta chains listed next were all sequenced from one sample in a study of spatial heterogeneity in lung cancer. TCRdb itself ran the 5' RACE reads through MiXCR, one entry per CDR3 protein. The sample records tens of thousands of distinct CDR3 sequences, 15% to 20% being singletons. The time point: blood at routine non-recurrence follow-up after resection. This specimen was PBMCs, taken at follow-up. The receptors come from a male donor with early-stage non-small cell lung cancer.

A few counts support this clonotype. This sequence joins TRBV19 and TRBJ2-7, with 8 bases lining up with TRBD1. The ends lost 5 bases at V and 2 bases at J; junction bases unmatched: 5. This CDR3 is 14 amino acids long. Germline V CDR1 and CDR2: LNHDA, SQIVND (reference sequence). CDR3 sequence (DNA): TGTGCCAGTAGTCCACGGACAGGGCCCTACGAGCAGTACTTC. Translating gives CASSPRTGPYEQYF.

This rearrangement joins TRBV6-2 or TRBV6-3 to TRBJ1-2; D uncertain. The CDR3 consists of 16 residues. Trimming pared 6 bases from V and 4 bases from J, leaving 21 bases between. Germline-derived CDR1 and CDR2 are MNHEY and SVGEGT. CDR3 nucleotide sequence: TGTGCCAGCAGCAATCACGGGCGGGGATTGATCTATGGCTACACCTTC. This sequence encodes CASSNHGRGLIYGYTF.

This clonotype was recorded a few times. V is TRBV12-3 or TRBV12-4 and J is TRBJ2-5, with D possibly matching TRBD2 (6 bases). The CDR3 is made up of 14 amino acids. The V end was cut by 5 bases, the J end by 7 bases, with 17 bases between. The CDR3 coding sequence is TGTGCCAGCAGTCCGGGACTGGAAGGGTGGACCCAGTACTTC. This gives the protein CASSPGLEGWTQYF.

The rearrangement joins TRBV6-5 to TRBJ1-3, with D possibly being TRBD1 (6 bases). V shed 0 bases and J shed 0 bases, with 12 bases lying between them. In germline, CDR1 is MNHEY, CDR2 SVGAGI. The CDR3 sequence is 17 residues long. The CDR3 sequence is CASSYSNRGLSGNTIYF. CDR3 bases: TGTGCCAGCAGTTACTCGAACCGGGGGCTCTCTGGAAACACCATATATTTT.

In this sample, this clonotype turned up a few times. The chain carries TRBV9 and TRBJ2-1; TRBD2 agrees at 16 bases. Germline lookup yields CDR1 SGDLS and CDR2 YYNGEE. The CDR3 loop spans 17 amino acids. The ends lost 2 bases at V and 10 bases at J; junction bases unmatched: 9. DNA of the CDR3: TGTGCCAGCAGCGTGGGACTAGCGGGGGGGCCGGCACCGGAGCAGTTCTTC. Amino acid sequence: CASSVGLAGGPAPEQFF.